This record looks at one TCR beta chain sequence and its context. These data belong to a study of brain T cells in children with intractable seizures. The V and J ends lost 4 bases and 4 bases, in that order; junction bases with no gene match: 3. There are 16 residues in the CDR3. CDR1 and CDR2 (germline): SGHNT, YYREEE (reference sequence). Clones were read by immunoSEQ multiplex PCR, and TCRdb kept only the in-frame ones, dropping some. The sample has around 38,000 clones; approximately 90% are singletons. The TCR sequence derives from a girl aged 2 to 9 with tuberous sclerosis and intractable seizures. The source was peripheral blood, collected at surgery. The chain links TRBV5-4 to TRBJ2-3; 16 bases are a match to TRBD2. As DNA, the CDR3 is TGTGCCAGCAGCGGAGGGACTAGCGGGGGGGCAGATACGCAGTATTTT. Translating it yields CASSGGTSGGADTQYF.